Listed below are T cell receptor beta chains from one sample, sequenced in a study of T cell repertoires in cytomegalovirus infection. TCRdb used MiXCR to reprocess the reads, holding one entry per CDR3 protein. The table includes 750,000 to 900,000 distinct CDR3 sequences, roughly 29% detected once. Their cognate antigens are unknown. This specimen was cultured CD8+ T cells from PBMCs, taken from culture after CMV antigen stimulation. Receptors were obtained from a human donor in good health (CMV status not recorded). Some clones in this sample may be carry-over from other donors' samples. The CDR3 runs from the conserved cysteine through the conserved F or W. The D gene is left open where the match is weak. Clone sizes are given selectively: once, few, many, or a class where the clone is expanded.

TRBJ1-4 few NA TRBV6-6 CASSYHPDMALGNEKLFF TGTGCCAGCAGTTACCACCCGGATATGGCGTTGGGTAATGAAAAACTGTTTTTT
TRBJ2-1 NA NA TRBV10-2 CASSEWGDYNEQFF TGCGCCAGCAGTGAATGGGGTGACTACAATGAGCAGTTCTTC
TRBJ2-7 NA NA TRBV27 CASTGRNTYEQYF TGTGCCAGCACCGGACGGAACACCTACGAGCAGTACTTC
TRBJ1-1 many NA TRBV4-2 CASSQDVLMNTEAFF TGTGCCAGCAGCCAAGATGTATTGATGAACACTGAAGCTTTCTTT
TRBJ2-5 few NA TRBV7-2 CASSLAFGPRETQYF TGTGCCAGCAGCTTAGCTTTCGGCCCGCGGGAGACCCAGTACTTC
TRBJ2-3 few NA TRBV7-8 CASSLAPGVGTDTQYF TGTGCCAGCAGCTTAGCGCCGGGTGTGGGCACAGATACGCAGTATTTT
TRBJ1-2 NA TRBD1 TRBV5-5 CASIQGGAGYTF TGTGCCAGCATCCAGGGGGGGGCTGGCTACACCTTC
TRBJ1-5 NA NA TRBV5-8 CASSDYANQPQHF TGTGCCAGCAGCGACTATGCCAATCAGCCCCAGCATTTT
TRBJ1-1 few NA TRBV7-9 CASSGRETEAFF TGTGCCAGCAGCGGTCGGGAAACTGAAGCTTTCTTT
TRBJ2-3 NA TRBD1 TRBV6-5 CASSWTGGYTDTQYF TGTGCCAGCAGCTGGACAGGGGGGTACACAGATACGCAGTATTTT
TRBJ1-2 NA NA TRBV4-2 CASSQGTSNYGYTF TGTGCCAGCAGCCAAGGGACCTCTAACTATGGCTACACCTTC
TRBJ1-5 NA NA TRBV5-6 CASSSGIYQPQHF TGTGCCAGCAGCTCAGGGATATATCAGCCCCAGCATTTT
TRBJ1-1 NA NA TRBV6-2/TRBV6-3 CASSKSYRVDEAFF TGTGCCAGCAGTAAATCTTACAGGGTCGATGAAGCTTTCTTT
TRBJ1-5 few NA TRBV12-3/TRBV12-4 CASSSGRVQPQHF TGTGCCAGCAGTTCGGGTAGGGTTCAGCCCCAGCATTTT
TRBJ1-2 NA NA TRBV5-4 CASRNLGIYGYTF TGTGCCAGCAGGAATCTGGGGATCTATGGCTACACCTTC
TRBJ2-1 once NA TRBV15 CATSRDHFWEGNEQFF TGTGCCACCAGCAGAGACCACTTTTGGGAAGGCAATGAGCAGTTCTTC
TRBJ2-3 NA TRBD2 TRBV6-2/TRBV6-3 CASSYGLAGTTDTQYF TGTGCCAGCAGTTACGGACTAGCGGGGACCACAGATACGCAGTATTTT
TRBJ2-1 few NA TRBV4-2 CASSLLRDSQVNEQFF TGTGCCAGCAGCTTACTCCGGGACTCCCAGGTCAATGAGCAGTTCTTC
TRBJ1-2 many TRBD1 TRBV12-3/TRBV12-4 CASRLDRDYTF TGTGCCAGCAGACTGGACAGGGACTACACCTTC
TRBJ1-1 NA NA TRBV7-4 CASSLVGGPDTEAFF TGTGCCAGCAGCTTAGTGGGGGGGCCGGACACTGAAGCTTTCTTT
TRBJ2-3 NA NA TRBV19 CASSLPTDNTDTQYF TGTGCCAGTAGTCTTCCGACCGACAACACAGATACGCAGTATTTT
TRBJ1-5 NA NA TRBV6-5 CASSETDYSNQPQHF TGTGCCAGCAGTGAGACGGATTATAGCAATCAGCCCCAGCATTTT
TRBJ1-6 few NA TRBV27 CASSLTQGNSPLHF TGTGCCAGCAGTTTGACGCAGGGGAATTCACCCCTCCACTTT
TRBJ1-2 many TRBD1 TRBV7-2 CASSIEDRGLPGSVYGYTF TGTGCCAGCAGCATAGAGGACAGGGGGCTACCGGGTTCTGTCTATGGCTACACCTTC
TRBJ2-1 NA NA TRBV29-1 CSVEGRREQFF TGCAGCGTTGAGGGAAGAAGAGAGCAGTTCTTC
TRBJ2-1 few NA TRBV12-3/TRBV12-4 CASSPEPYNEQFF TGTGCCAGCAGCCCGGAACCATACAATGAGCAGTTCTTC
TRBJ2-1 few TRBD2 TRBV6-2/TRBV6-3 CATASGDNEQFF TGTGCCACCGCTAGCGGGGACAATGAGCAGTTCTTC
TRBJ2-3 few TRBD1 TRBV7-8 CASSSGQGGGELTDTQYF TGTGCCAGCAGCTCCGGACAGGGGGGGGGGGAACTCACAGATACGCAGTATTTT